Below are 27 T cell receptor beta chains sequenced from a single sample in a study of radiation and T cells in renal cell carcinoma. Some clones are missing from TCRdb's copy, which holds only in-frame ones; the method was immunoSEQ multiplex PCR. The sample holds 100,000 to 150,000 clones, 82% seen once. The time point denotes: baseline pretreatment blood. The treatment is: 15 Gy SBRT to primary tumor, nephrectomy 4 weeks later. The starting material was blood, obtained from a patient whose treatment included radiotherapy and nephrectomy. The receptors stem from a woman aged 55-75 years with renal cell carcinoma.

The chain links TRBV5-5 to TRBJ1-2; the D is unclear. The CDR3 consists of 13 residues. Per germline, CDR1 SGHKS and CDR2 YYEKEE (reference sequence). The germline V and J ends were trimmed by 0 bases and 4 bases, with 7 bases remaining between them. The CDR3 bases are TGTGCCAGCAGCTTGGCCCAGATCTATGGCTACACCTTC. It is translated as CASSLAQIYGYTF. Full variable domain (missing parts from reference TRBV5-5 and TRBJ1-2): DAGVTQSPTHLIKTRGQQVTLRCSPISGHKSVSWYQQVLGQGPQFIFQYYEKEERGRGNFPDRFSARQFPNYSSELNVNALLLGDSALYLCASSLAQIYGYTFGSGTRLTVV.

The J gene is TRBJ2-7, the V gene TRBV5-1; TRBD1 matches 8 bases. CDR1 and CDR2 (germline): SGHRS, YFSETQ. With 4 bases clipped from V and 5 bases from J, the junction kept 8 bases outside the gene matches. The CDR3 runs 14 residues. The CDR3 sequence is CASSLSGTGDEQYF. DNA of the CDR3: TGCGCCAGCAGCCTGTCCGGGACAGGCGACGAGCAGTACTTC.

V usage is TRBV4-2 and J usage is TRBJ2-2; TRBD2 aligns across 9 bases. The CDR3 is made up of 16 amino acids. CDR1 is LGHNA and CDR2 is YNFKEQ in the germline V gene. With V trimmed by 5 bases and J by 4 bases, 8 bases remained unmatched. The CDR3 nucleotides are TGTGCCAGCAGCTTGCAGAGCGGGGGGAGCACCGGGGAGCTGTTTTTT. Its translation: CASSLQSGGSTGELFF.

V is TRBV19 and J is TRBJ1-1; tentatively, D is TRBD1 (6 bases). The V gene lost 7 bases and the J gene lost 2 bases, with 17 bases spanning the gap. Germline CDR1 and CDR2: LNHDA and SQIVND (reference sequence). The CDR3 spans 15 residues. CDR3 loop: CASNSQGNLNTEAFF. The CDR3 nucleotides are TGTGCCAGTAACTCACAGGGAAATTTAAACACTGAAGCTTTCTTT. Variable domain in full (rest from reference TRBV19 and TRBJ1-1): DGGITQSPKYLFRKEGQNVTLSCEQNLNHDAMYWYRQDPGQGLRLIYYSQIVNDFQKGDIAEGYSVSREKKESFPLTVTSAQKNPTAFYLCASNSQGNLNTEAFFGQGTRLTVV.

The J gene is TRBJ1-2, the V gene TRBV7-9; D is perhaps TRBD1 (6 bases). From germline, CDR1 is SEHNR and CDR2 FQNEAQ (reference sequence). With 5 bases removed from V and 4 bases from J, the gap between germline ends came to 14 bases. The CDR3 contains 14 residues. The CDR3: CASSGGRETYGYTF. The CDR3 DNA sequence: TGTGCCAGCAGCGGGGGGCGGGAGACCTATGGCTACACCTTC.

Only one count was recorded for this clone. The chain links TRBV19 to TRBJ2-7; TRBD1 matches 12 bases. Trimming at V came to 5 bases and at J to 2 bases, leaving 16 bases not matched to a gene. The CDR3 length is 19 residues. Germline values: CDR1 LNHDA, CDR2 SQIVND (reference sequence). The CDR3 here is CASSGPGQGATVVPYEQYF. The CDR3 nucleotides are TGTGCCAGTAGTGGGCCGGGACAGGGGGCGACGGTAGTACCCTACGAGCAGTACTTC. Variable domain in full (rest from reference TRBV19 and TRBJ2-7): DGGITQSPKYLFRKEGQNVTLSCEQNLNHDAMYWYRQDPGQGLRLIYYSQIVNDFQKGDIAEGYSVSREKKESFPLTVTSAQKNPTAFYLCASSGPGQGATVVPYEQYFGPGTRLTVT.

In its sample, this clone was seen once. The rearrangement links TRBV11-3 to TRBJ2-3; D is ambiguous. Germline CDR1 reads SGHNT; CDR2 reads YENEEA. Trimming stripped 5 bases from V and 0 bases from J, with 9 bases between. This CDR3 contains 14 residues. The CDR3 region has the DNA TGTGCCAGCAGCCCCGGCTCAAGCACAGATACGCAGTATTTT. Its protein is CASSPGSSTDTQYF. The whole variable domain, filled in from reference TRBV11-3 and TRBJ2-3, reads EAGVVQSPRYKIIEKKQPVAFWCNPISGHNTLYWYLQNLGQGPELLIRYENEEAVDDSQLPKDRFSAERLKGVDSTLKIQPAELGDSAVYLCASSPGSSTDTQYFGPGTRLTVL.

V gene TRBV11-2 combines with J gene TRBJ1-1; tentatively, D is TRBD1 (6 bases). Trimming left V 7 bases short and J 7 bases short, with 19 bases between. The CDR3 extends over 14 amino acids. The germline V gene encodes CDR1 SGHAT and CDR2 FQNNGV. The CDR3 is CASTLTGLKVEAFF. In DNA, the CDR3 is TGTGCCAGCACCCTGACAGGCCTAAAGGTTGAAGCTTTCTTT.

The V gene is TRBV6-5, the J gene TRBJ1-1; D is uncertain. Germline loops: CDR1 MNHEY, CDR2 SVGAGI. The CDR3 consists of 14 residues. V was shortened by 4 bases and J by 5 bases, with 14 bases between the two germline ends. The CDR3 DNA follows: TGTGCCAGCAGTTCCCACCAGGTTAAGACTGAAGCTTTCTTT. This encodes CASSSHQVKTEAFF.

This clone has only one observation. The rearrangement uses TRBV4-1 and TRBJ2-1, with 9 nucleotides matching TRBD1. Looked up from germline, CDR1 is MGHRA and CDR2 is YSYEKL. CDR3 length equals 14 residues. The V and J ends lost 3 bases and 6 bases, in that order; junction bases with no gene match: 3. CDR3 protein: CASSQGQGGNEQFF. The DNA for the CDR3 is TGCGCCAGCAGCCAGGGACAGGGCGGCAATGAGCAGTTCTTC.

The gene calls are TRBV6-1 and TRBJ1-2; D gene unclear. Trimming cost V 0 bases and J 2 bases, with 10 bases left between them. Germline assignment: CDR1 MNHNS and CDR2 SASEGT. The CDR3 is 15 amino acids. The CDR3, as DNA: TGTGCCAGCAGTGAAGCGTATGAAGGAAACTATGGCTACACCTTC. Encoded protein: CASSEAYEGNYGYTF.

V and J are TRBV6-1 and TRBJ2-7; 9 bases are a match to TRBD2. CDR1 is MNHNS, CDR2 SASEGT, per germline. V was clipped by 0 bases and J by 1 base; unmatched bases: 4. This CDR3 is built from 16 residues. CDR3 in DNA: TGTGCCAGCAGTGAAGCGCGGGGGGGCGCATCCTACGAGCAGTACTTC. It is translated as CASSEARGGASYEQYF.

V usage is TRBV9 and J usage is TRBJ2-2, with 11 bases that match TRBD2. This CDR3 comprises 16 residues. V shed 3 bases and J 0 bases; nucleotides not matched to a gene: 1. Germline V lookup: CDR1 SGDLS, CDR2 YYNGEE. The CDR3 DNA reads TGTGCCAGCAGCGGTAGCGGGGGGGCGAACACCGGGGAGCTGTTTTTT. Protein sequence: CASSGSGGANTGELFF.

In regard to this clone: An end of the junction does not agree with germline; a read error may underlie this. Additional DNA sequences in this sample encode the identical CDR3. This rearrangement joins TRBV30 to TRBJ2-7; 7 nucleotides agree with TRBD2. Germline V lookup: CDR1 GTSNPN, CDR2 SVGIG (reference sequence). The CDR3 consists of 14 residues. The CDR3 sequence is CAWSEGLAVYEQYF. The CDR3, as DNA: TGTGCCTGGTCCGAGGGGCTAGCGGTTTACGAACAGTACTTC.

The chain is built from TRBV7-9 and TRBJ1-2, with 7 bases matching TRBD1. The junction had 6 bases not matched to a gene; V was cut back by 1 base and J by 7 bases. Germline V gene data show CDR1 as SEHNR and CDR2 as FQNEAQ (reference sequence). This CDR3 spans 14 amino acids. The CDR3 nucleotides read TGTGCCAGCAGCTTAGACAGGGGAGATAGTGGCTACACCTTC. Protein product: CASSLDRGDSGYTF.

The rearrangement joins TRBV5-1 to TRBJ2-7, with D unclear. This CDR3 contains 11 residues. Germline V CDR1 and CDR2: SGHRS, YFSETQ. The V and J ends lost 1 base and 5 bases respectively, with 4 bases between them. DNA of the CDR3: TGCGCCAGCAGCTTGAACCACGAGCAGTACTTC. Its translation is CASSLNHEQYF.

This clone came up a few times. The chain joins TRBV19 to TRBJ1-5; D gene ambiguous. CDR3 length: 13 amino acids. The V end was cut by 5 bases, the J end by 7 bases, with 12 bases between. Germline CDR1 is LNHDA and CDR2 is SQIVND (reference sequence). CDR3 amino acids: CASSAVATQPQHF. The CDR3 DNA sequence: TGTGCCAGTAGTGCCGTGGCGACCCAGCCCCAGCATTTT.

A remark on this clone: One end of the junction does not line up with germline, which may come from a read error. The CDR3 DNA is TGTGCTAGCAGCGGCGGGGGGCTAGGGGAGGCCCAGTACTTC. This codes for CASSGGGLGEAQYF. V gene TRBV7-7 combines with J gene TRBJ2-5; TRBD2 matches 8 bases. The CDR3 sequence is 14 residues long. Germline assignment: CDR1 SSHAT and CDR2 FNYEAQ (reference sequence).

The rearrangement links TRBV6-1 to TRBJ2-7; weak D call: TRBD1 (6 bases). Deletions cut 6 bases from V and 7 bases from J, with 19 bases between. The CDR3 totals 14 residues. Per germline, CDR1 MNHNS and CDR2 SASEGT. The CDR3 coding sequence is TGTGCCAGCAGGACCCTCCCCCAGGGGTTAGAGCAGTACTTC. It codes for CASRTLPQGLEQYF.

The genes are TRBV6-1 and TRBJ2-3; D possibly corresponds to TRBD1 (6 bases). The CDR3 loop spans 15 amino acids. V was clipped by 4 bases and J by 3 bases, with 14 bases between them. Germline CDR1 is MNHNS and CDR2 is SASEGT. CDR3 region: CASSGGGISTDTQYF. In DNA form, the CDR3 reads TGTGCCAGCAGTGGAGGGGGAATCTCGACAGATACGCAGTATTTT.

For the CDR3, the DNA is TGTGCCAGCAGTTTATTCGGCAGGGTTTATGGCTACACCTTC. It codes for CASSLFGRVYGYTF. The chain recombines TRBV28 with TRBJ1-2; possibly TRBD1 for D (5 bases). The germline CDR1 and CDR2 sequences are MDHEN and SYDVKM. The CDR3 spans 14 residues. With 1 base removed from V and 5 bases from J, the gap between germline ends came to 11 bases.

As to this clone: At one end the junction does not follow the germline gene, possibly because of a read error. CDR3 protein: CASSSPGQVDF. For the CDR3, the DNA is TGTGCCAGTAGTTCCCCGGGACAGGTGGATTTT. The chain couples TRBV19 to TRBJ1-5; TRBD1 matches at 8 bases. Looked up from germline, CDR1 is LNHDA and CDR2 is SQIVND (reference sequence). The CDR3 runs to 11 residues.

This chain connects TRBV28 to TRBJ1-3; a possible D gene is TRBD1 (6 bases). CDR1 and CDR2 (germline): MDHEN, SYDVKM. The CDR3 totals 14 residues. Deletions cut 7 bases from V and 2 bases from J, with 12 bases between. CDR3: CASIGGAAGNTIYF. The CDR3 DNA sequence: TGTGCCAGCATTGGGGGGGCGGCTGGAAACACCATATATTTT.

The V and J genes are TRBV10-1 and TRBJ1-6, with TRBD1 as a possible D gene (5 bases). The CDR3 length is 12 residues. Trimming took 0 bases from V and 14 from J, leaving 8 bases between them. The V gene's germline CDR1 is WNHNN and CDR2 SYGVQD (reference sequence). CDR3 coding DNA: TGCGCCAGCAGTGAGTCGGGACCGGCCCTCCACTTT. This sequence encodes CASSESGPALHF.

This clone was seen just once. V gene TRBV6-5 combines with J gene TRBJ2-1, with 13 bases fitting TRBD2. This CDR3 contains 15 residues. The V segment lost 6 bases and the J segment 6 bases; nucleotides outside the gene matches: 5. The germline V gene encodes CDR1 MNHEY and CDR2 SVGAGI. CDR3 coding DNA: TGTGCCAGCAGGGGCGGACTAGCGGGAGTCAATGAGCAGTTCTTC. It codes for CASRGGLAGVNEQFF.

The CDR3 DNA is TGTGCCAGTAGTCCTAGTCCCAACACCGGGGAGCTGTTTTTT. Protein product: CASSPSPNTGELFF. This sequence joins TRBV19 and TRBJ2-2; D unresolved. CDR1 is LNHDA, CDR2 SQIVND, per germline (reference sequence). This CDR3 comprises 14 residues. The V and J ends lost 5 bases and 2 bases respectively, with 9 bases between them.

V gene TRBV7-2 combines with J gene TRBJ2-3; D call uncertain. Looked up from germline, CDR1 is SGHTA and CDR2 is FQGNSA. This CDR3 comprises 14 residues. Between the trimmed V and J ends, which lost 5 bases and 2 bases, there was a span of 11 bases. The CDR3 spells CASSPPGSTDTQYF. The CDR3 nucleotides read TGTGCCAGCAGCCCACCAGGCTCCACAGATACGCAGTATTTT.